This T cell receptor beta chain was captured in a study of T cells in Graves' hyperthyroidism and ophthalmopathy. Amplified TCR beta CDR3 regions derived from RNA transcripts. Using the HTBI primer set, a first-round RT-PCR was run on the TCR CDR3. TCRdb ran MiXCR on the multiplex PCR reads and lists one entry per CDR3 protein. The sample contains nearly 600,000 distinct CDR3 sequences, about 15% of which appear only once. The study collected blood at first hyperthyroidism diagnosis, before any ophthalmopathy symptoms arose. This clonotype came up a few times. The V gene's germline CDR1 is LGHDT and CDR2 YNNKEL (reference sequence). The length of the CDR3 is 16 residues. After removal of 5 bases from V and 6 bases from J, the junction contained 10 bases not matched to a gene.

This clonotype originated in a woman under 40 with Graves' hyperthyroidism that later progressed to Graves' ophthalmopathy. The sequenced sample was blood. The rearrangement joins TRBV3-1 to TRBJ2-2; TRBD2 matches 9 bases. CDR3 DNA: TGTGCCAGCAGCAAACGTATAGCGGGAGAGGCCGGGGAGCTGTTTTTT. It specifies CASSKRIAGEAGELFF.